The present TCR beta chain was sequenced within a study of T cell responses to AZD1222 COVID-19 vaccine (dated by TCRdb to about 2021). About the study as a whole: AZD1222 recipients with second doses at about 4 weeks or about 12 weeks were pooled, because spike-specific TCR depth and breadth did not differ between schedules. TCR sequencing was performed for over 230 trial participants, of whom 200 to 220 were given two doses of AZD1222 and around 25 were given two doses of MenACWY control vaccine. Enrollment into the trials was organized by age into subgroups of 18-55, 56-69 and 70-plus years, and those subgroups contained approximately 150, 30 and 60 TCR-sequenced participants, respectively.

The CDR3 regions of human TCRbeta chains were analyzed by immunosequencing. The study's processing was this. Repertoire TCRs were checked for matches against a reference library of SARS-CoV-2-specific TCRs that had been generated using the MIRA antigen-specificity platform. Breadth meant the fraction of unique TCRs that were SARS-CoV-2-associated, whereas depth meant the fraction of total T cells that were SARS-CoV-2-associated. Using the MIRA data, each spike-specific TCR was assigned both to the spike region to which the TCR was reactive and to a CD4 or CD8 class. Log10-transformed breadth and depth values were compared by one-way ANOVA with Sidak's multiple comparisons tests. TCRdb took this table from immuneACCESS and kept in-frame rearrangements with V and J called. Such tables lack part of the clones; where checked against another copy, unresolved V genes explain under half of the gap, and the rest is unexplained. V, J and clone size were drawn from that table, and D and trimming were deduced from the DNA. Within this sample are 100,000 to 150,000 clones, with about 90% of them counted one time only. Around 1.5% of the sample comes from the top ten.

Spanning cysteine to phenylalanine, the CDR3 consists of 14 amino acids. Only the CDR3 DNA is retained, 42 bases long and in frame from the first base. CDR1 and CDR2 (SGHDN, FVKESK) derive from the germline V gene. V and J lose 3 bases and 5 bases, and a span of 12 bases separates them. The paper as a whole reports these results and caveats: Most participants were white British and females outnumbered males, and the authors suggested that clonal diversity may have been underestimated. Conclusions about previously exposed vaccinees were limited because only six AZD1222 recipients were SARS-CoV-2 seropositive at baseline. Epitopes outside the regions mutated in the B.1.351 and B.1.1.7 variants were reportedly recognized by nearly half of the unique spike-specific TCRs. Because no day 14 peak-response samples were available, repertoires were characterized only after the peak T cell response. A significant rise in spike-specific TCR breadth and depth was observed after two AZD1222 doses relative to day 0 and relative to MenACWY recipients. In the small 56-69-year group, the increase in depth fell short of significance, most likely because of low power. The vaccine-associated CD4 TCRs covered the entire spike protein, and the dominant responses fell in regions 160-218 and 743-854.

Regarding this clone: Its binding antigen is unknown. Per-base quality was not reported, and no clone a single base away is much larger than it.

What the time point label conveys for this sample: baseline before first vaccination. The vaccinee samples were drawn from two UK trials, COV001 and COV002, one of which was a single-blind randomized controlled phase 2/3 trial testing AZD1222 (ChAdOx1 nCoV-19) in healthy adults. For TCRbeta chain sequencing, PBMC samples from trial participants were taken at day 0 and at day 28 after the second dose. The chain couples TRBV14 to TRBJ2-3; the D gene remains uncertain. The sequence was obtained from an adult in good health. The sequences come from peripheral blood, collected on day 0 of AZD1222 vaccination. The sequence in DNA is TGTGCCAGCAGCCAGTCCTTAGACGGAGATACGCAGTATTTT. This yields the protein CASSQSLDGDTQYF.